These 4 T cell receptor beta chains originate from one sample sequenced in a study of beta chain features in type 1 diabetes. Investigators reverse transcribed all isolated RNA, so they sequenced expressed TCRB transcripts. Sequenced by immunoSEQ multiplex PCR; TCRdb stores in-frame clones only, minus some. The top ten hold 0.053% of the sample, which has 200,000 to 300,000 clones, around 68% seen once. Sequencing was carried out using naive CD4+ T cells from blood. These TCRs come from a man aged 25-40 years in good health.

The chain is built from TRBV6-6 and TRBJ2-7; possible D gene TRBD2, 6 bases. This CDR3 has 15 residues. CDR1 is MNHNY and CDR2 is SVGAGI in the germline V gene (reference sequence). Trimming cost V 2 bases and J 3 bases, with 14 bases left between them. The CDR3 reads CASSYEKDGSYEQYF. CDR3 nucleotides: TGTGCCAGCAGTTACGAAAAGGACGGGAGCTACGAGCAGTACTTC.

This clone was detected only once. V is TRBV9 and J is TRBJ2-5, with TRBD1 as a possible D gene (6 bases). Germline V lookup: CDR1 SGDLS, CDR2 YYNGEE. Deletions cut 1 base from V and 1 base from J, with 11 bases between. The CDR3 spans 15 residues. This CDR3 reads CASSVSTGLQETQYF. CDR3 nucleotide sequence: TGTGCCAGCAGCGTATCAACAGGGCTCCAAGAGACCCAGTACTTC.

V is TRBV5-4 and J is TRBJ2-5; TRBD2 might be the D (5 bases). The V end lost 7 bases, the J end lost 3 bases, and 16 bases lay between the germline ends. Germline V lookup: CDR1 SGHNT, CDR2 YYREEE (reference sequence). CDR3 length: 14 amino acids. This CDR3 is CASASSGGKETQYF. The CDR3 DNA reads TGTGCCAGCGCCTCGAGCGGAGGAAAAGAGACCCAGTACTTC.

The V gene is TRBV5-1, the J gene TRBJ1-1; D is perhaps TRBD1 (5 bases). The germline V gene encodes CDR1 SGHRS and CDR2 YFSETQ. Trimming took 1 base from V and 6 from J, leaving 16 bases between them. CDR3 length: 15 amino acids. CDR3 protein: CASSLSPGSAPEAFF. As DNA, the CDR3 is TGCGCCAGCAGCTTGTCCCCAGGGAGCGCACCTGAAGCTTTCTTT.